This paragraph reports one TCR beta chain. This record belongs to a study of T cell changes during pregnancy in multiple sclerosis. Germline-derived CDR1 and CDR2 are SGHRS and YFSETQ. This CDR3 is built from 12 residues. The V end was cut by 4 bases, the J end by 5 bases, with 9 bases between. Profiling relied on immunoSEQ multiplex PCR, and the TCRdb table lists in-frame clones only, not all of them. Counted here are tens of thousands of clones, about 91% occurring once; the ten biggest clones make up more than 0.7%. The chain uses TRBV5-1 and TRBJ1-1, with D tentatively TRBD1 (6 bases). This material consisted of peripheral blood, taken in the first trimester of pregnancy. This clonotype was obtained from a female donor with multiple sclerosis, enrolled in a pregnancy study. The CDR3 protein is CASSLRGTEAFF. As DNA, the CDR3 is TGCGCCAGCAGCCTCAGGGGAACTGAAGCTTTCTTT.